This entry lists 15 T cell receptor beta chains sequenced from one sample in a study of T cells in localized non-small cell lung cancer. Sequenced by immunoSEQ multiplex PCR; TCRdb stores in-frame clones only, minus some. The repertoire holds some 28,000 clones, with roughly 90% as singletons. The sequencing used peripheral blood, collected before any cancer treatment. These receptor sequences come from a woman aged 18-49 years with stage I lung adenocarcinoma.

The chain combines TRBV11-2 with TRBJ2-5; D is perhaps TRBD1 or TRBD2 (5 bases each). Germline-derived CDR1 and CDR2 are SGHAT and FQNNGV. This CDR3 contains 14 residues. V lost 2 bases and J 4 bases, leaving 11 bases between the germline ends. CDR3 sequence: CASSLRGGGETQYF. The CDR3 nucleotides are TGTGCCAGCAGCTTAAGGGGCGGAGGAGAGACCCAGTACTTC.

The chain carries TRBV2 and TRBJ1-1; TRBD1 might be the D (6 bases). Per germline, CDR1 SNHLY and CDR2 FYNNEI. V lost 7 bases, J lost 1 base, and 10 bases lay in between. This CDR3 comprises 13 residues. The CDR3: CASTPDRNTEAFF. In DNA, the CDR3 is TGTGCCAGCACCCCGGACAGGAACACTGAAGCTTTCTTT.

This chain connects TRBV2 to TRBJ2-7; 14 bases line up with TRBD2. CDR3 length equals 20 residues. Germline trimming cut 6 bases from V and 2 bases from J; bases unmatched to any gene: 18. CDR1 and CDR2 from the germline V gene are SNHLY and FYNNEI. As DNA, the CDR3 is TGTGCCAGCAGGCCCGTCCGGGGACTAGCGGGAGACTTGGGTACCTACGAGCAGTACTTC. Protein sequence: CASRPVRGLAGDLGTYEQYF.

The CDR3 spells CASSLRSRDSGLVPVRNEQFF. CDR3 DNA sequence: TGTGCCAGCAGTTTAAGGTCCCGCGACTCGGGACTAGTCCCGGTGAGGAATGAGCAGTTCTTC. This sequence joins TRBV27 and TRBJ2-1, with 8 bases lining up with TRBD2. V lost 2 bases and J lost 7; bases outside the gene matches: 25. Looked up from germline, CDR1 is MNHEY and CDR2 is SMNVEV (reference sequence). CDR3 length equals 21 residues.

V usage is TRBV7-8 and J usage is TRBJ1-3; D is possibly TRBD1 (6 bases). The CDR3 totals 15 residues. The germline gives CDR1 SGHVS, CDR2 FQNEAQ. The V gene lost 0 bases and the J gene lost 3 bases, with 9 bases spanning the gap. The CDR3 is CASSLAEGGGNTIYF. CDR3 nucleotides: TGTGCCAGCAGCTTAGCGGAAGGGGGTGGAAACACCATATATTTT.

Here the CDR3 DNA reads TGTGCCAGCAGCTCCCAAAGACTAAGCGGGAGGACGAACACCGGGGAGCTGTTTTTT. As protein: CASSSQRLSGRTNTGELFF. The V and J genes are TRBV7-9 and TRBJ2-2, with TRBD2 identical over 9 bases. Germline CDR1 is SEHNR and CDR2 is FQNEAQ (reference sequence). This CDR3 is 19 amino acids long. J lost 0 bases, V lost 4 bases, and 12 bases had no gene match.

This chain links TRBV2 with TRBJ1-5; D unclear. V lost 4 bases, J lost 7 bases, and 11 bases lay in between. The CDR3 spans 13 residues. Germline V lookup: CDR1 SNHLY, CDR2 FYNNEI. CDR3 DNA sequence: TGTGCCAGCAGTGGACCCTTAGAGCAGCCCCAGCATTTT. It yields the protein CASSGPLEQPQHF.

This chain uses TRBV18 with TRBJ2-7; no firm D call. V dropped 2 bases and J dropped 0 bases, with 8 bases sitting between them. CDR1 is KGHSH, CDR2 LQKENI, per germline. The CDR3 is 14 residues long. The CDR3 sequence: CASSPDQSSYEQYF. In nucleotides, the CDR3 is TGTGCCAGCTCACCAGACCAGAGCTCCTACGAGCAGTACTTC.

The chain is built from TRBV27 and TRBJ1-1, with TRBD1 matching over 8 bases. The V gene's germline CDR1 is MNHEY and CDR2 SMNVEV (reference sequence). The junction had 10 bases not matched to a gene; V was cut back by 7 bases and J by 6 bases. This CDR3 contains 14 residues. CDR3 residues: CASNPQGAKAEAFF. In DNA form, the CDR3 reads TGTGCCAGCAACCCCCAGGGGGCCAAAGCTGAAGCTTTCTTT.

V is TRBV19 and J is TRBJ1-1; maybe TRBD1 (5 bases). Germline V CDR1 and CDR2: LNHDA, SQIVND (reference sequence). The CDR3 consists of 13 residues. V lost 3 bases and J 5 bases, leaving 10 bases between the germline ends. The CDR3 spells CASSMRDGTEAFF. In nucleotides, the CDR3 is TGTGCCAGTAGTATGAGGGACGGAACTGAAGCTTTCTTT.

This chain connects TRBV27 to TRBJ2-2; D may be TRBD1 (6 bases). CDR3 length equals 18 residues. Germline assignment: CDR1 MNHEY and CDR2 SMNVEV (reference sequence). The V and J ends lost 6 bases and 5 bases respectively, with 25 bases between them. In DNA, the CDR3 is TGTGCCAGCAGCTCCCTACGTAGGACAGCAAGAAGGACCGGGGAGCTGTTTTTT. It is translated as CASSSLRRTARRTGELFF.

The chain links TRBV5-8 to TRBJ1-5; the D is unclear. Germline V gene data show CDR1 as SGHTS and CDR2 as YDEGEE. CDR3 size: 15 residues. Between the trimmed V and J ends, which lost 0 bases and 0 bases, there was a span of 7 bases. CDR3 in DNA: TGTGCCAGCAGCTTGGTAACGGATAGCAATCAGCCCCAGCATTTT. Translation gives CASSLVTDSNQPQHF. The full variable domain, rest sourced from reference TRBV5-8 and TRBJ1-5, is EAGVTQSPTHLIKTRGQQATLRCSPISGHTSVYWYQQALGLGLQFLLWYDEGEERNRGNFPPRFSGRQFPNYSSELNVNALELEDSALYLCASSLVTDSNQPQHFGDGTRLSIL.

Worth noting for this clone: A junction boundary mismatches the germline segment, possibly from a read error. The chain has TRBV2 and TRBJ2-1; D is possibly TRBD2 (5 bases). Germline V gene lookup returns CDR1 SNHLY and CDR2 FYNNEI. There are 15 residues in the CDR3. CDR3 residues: CASREAESNYNEQFF. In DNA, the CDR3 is TGTGCCAGCAGGGAAGCGGAGAGCAATTACAATGAGCAGTTCTTC.

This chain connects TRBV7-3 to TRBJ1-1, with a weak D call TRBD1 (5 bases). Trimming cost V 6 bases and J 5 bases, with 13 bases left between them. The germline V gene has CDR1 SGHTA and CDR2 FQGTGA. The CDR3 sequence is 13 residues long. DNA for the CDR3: TGTGCCAGCAGTCCAAGGGGCCAAACTGAAGCTTTCTTT. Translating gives CASSPRGQTEAFF.

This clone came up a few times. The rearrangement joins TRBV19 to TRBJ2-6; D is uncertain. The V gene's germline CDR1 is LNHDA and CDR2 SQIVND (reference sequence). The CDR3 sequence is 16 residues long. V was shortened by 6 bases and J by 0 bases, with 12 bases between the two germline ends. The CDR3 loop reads CASSRDSSSGANVLTF. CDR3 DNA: TGTGCCAGTAGCCGTGACTCCAGCTCTGGGGCCAACGTCCTGACTTTC.